This T cell receptor beta chain was profiled in a study of blood T cells in healthy people across ages. This clonotype has only a few counts. Its target is not known. This CDR3 has 15 amino acids. The V gene lost 0 bases and the J gene lost 3 bases, with 12 bases spanning the gap. Germline lookup yields CDR1 ENHRY and CDR2 SYGVKD. Study-wide findings and caveats: More naive CD4+ cells and higher diversity marked long-lived donors relative to aged donors.

Using a J-beta primer mix together with a sample-barcoded 5' primer, a second PCR was run for roughly 7 to 12 cycles. TCRdb independently ran MiXCR on the 5' RACE reads; one entry per CDR3 protein. The sample lists hundreds of thousands of distinct CDR3 sequences; 45% to 50% were seen once. This receptor was obtained from an older woman in good health. V gene TRBV10-3 combines with J gene TRBJ2-7; perhaps D is TRBD1 or TRBD2 (5 bases each). The sample consisted of blood. CDR3 DNA sequence: TGTGCCATCAGTGAGTCGAGTGGGGGTCACTACGAGCAGTACTTC. It translates to CAISESSGGHYEQYF.